This T cell receptor (beta chain) derives from a study of post-analysis software for immune sequencing data. The CDR3 is 15 amino acids. V lost 1 base to trimming and J lost 0 bases, with 9 bases between them. Concerning this clonotype itself: The target antigen is unknown.

Unique molecular identifiers were carried by the TCR beta cDNA libraries. TCRdb ran MiXCR on the PCR reads and lists one entry per CDR3 protein. In the table there are a few hundred thousand distinct CDR3 sequences, roughly 38% of which are singletons. Findings and limits, study-wide: The study found TRBV5-6, TRBV5-1 and TRBV20-1 among a handful of TRBV segments more frequent in patients than controls.

The V and J genes are TRBV12-3 or TRBV12-4 and TRBJ1-2, with a weak D call TRBD1 (6 bases). This clonotype was obtained from a girl aged 5 to 17 with multiple sclerosis. The sequenced sample was blood. CDR3 in DNA: TGTGCCAGCAGTTTAGGCGGGGGCGCTAACTATGGCTACACCTTC. Protein product: CASSLGGGANYGYTF.